A selection of T cell receptor beta chains follows, all from one sample in a study of T cells in Graves' hyperthyroidism and ophthalmopathy. Using its own MiXCR run on the multiplex PCR reads, TCRdb lists one record per CDR3 protein. The sample includes 500,000 to 800,000 distinct CDR3 sequences, about 14% of them seen just once. What was sequenced was blood. The receptors shown here come from a woman aged 45 to 65 with Graves' ophthalmopathy. Both conserved end residues are part of each CDR3. Fields, in order: D gene, clone size, J gene, V gene, CDR3 protein, CDR3 DNA. A D gene is named only where the DNA matches it firmly. Some rows mark clone size as missing; the rest say once, few, many or name a class of expanded clone.

d_gene: TRBD2; abundance: many; j_gene: TRBJ2-1; v_gene: TRBV12-3/TRBV12-4; CDR3aa: CASGRLAVGNEQFF; CDR3nt: TGTGCCAGCGGCCGACTAGCGGTGGGAAATGAGCAGTTCTTC
d_gene: NA; abundance: many; j_gene: TRBJ1-4; v_gene: TRBV7-3; CDR3aa: CASSLNGSPGEKLFF; CDR3nt: TGTGCCAGCAGCTTAAACGGCAGCCCTGGGGAAAAACTGTTTTTT
d_gene: NA; abundance: NA; j_gene: TRBJ1-1; v_gene: TRBV10-3; CDR3aa: CAISESTSTEAFF; CDR3nt: TGTGCCATCAGTGAGTCGACGAGCACTGAAGCTTTCTTT
d_gene: NA; abundance: many; j_gene: TRBJ1-2; v_gene: TRBV14; CDR3aa: CASSQDIQGFNGYTF; CDR3nt: TGTGCCAGCAGCCAAGATATCCAGGGGTTTAATGGCTACACCTTC
d_gene: NA; abundance: few; j_gene: TRBJ1-3; v_gene: TRBV7-3; CDR3aa: CARNSGASGNTIYF; CDR3nt: TGTGCCAGAAACTCAGGCGCTTCTGGAAACACCATATATTTT
d_gene: NA; abundance: many; j_gene: TRBJ2-7; v_gene: TRBV7-3; CDR3aa: CASSPPGPPTYEQYF; CDR3nt: TGTGCCAGCAGCCCCCCAGGACCACCTACCTACGAGCAGTACTTC
d_gene: TRBD1; abundance: NA; j_gene: TRBJ1-4; v_gene: TRBV20-1; CDR3aa: CSASYRGNEKLFF; CDR3nt: TGCAGTGCTAGTTACAGGGGGAATGAAAAACTGTTTTTT
d_gene: NA; abundance: NA; j_gene: TRBJ2-5; v_gene: TRBV11-3; CDR3aa: CASSFSSGTPKETQYF; CDR3nt: TGTGCCAGCAGCTTCTCATCCGGGACCCCCAAGGAGACCCAGTACTTC
d_gene: TRBD2; abundance: many; j_gene: TRBJ2-5; v_gene: TRBV11-2; CDR3aa: CASSEPFVLAGGRETQYF; CDR3nt: TGTGCCAGCAGCGAACCTTTCGTACTAGCGGGAGGTCGTGAGACCCAGTACTTC
d_gene: TRBD1; abundance: NA; j_gene: TRBJ2-1; v_gene: TRBV10-3; CDR3aa: CAISLTGSGYNEQFF; CDR3nt: TGTGCCATCAGTCTGACAGGGAGCGGCTACAATGAGCAGTTCTTC
d_gene: TRBD1; abundance: NA; j_gene: TRBJ1-1; v_gene: TRBV29-1; CDR3aa: CSVAAGGYTEAFF; CDR3nt: TGCAGCGTTGCCGCAGGGGGCTACACTGAAGCTTTCTTT
d_gene: NA; abundance: few; j_gene: TRBJ2-2; v_gene: TRBV4-1; CDR3aa: CASSQRTSAASNTGELFF; CDR3nt: TGCGCCAGCAGCCAGCGGACGAGTGCGGCTTCGAACACCGGGGAGCTGTTTTTT
d_gene: TRBD1; abundance: NA; j_gene: TRBJ1-2; v_gene: TRBV4-3; CDR3aa: CASSQNTGTGDYGYTF; CDR3nt: TGCGCCAGCAGCCAAAATACCGGGACAGGGGACTATGGCTACACCTTC
d_gene: NA; abundance: many; j_gene: TRBJ1-1; v_gene: TRBV20-1; CDR3aa: CSATTGNGDTEAFF; CDR3nt: TGCAGTGCCACTACAGGGAACGGGGACACTGAAGCTTTCTTT
d_gene: TRBD2; abundance: few; j_gene: TRBJ2-3; v_gene: TRBV15; CDR3aa: CATSTRPFGASGISDTQYF; CDR3nt: TGTGCCACCAGCACCCGCCCCTTCGGAGCTAGCGGGATATCAGATACGCAGTATTTT
d_gene: TRBD1; abundance: few; j_gene: TRBJ1-6; v_gene: TRBV20-1; CDR3aa: CSARPGTAYNSPLHF; CDR3nt: TGCAGTGCCAGACCCGGGACAGCCTATAATTCACCCCTCCACTTT
d_gene: NA; abundance: NA; j_gene: TRBJ1-1; v_gene: TRBV28; CDR3aa: CASSPPREWNTEAFF; CDR3nt: TGTGCCAGCAGTCCCCCCCGTGAGTGGAACACTGAAGCTTTCTTT
d_gene: NA; abundance: many; j_gene: TRBJ1-5; v_gene: TRBV9; CDR3aa: CASSVGAGSGNQPQHF; CDR3nt: TGTGCCAGCAGCGTAGGGGCCGGGAGCGGCAATCAGCCCCAGCATTTT
d_gene: NA; abundance: many; j_gene: TRBJ1-6; v_gene: TRBV7-9; CDR3aa: CASSSTLGRIGPLHF; CDR3nt: TGTGCCAGCAGCTCCACACTGGGGCGGATAGGGCCCCTCCACTTT
d_gene: TRBD1; abundance: many; j_gene: TRBJ1-6; v_gene: TRBV2; CDR3aa: CASSRDSENSPLHF; CDR3nt: TGTGCCAGCAGCCGGGACAGTGAGAATTCACCCCTCCACTTT
d_gene: NA; abundance: many; j_gene: TRBJ2-3; v_gene: TRBV3-1; CDR3aa: CASSPLGRDTQYF; CDR3nt: TGTGCCAGCAGCCCCCTAGGGAGAGATACGCAGTATTTT
d_gene: NA; abundance: many; j_gene: TRBJ1-6; v_gene: TRBV7-2; CDR3aa: CASSHGTISTTPPLHF; CDR3nt: TGTGCCAGCAGCCATGGGACGATCAGCACCACTCCACCCCTCCACTTT
d_gene: TRBD2; abundance: NA; j_gene: TRBJ2-7; v_gene: TRBV19; CDR3aa: CASSRALAGGNEQYF; CDR3nt: TGTGCCAGTAGCCGCGCACTAGCGGGAGGAAACGAGCAGTACTTC
d_gene: NA; abundance: few; j_gene: TRBJ2-1; v_gene: TRBV10-3; CDR3aa: CANSESSYNEQFF; CDR3nt: TGTGCCAATAGTGAGAGCTCCTACAATGAGCAGTTCTTC
d_gene: TRBD2; abundance: many; j_gene: TRBJ2-1; v_gene: TRBV6-6; CDR3aa: CASSYRPFGLAVLNEQFF; CDR3nt: TGTGCCAGCAGTTACAGGCCCTTTGGACTAGCGGTTCTCAATGAGCAGTTCTTC
d_gene: NA; abundance: many; j_gene: TRBJ1-2; v_gene: TRBV7-3; CDR3aa: CASSLDKNYGYTF; CDR3nt: TGTGCCAGCAGCTTGGACAAGAACTATGGCTACACCTTC
d_gene: NA; abundance: NA; j_gene: TRBJ2-2; v_gene: TRBV4-3; CDR3aa: CASSWGNTGELFF; CDR3nt: TGCGCCAGCAGCTGGGGTAACACCGGGGAGCTGTTTTTT
d_gene: NA; abundance: NA; j_gene: TRBJ2-5; v_gene: TRBV2; CDR3aa: CASTQLVGETQYF; CDR3nt: TGTGCCAGCACCCAACTAGTGGGCGAGACCCAGTACTTC
d_gene: NA; abundance: NA; j_gene: TRBJ2-5; v_gene: TRBV11-3; CDR3aa: CASSSLSGGARQETQYF; CDR3nt: TGTGCCAGCAGCTCCTTGTCGGGCGGAGCACGACAAGAGACCCAGTACTTC
d_gene: NA; abundance: NA; j_gene: TRBJ1-2; v_gene: TRBV3-1; CDR3aa: CASSQVFALNYGYTF; CDR3nt: TGTGCCAGCAGCCAAGTCTTTGCACTGAACTATGGCTACACCTTC
d_gene: TRBD1; abundance: few; j_gene: TRBJ2-3; v_gene: TRBV4-2; CDR3aa: CASSQDAGTGATDTQYF; CDR3nt: TGTGCCAGCAGCCAAGACGCCGGGACAGGGGCGACAGATACGCAGTATTTT
d_gene: TRBD1; abundance: many; j_gene: TRBJ1-5; v_gene: TRBV28; CDR3aa: CASSNRGPNQPQHF; CDR3nt: TGTGCCAGCAGTAACAGGGGACCCAATCAGCCCCAGCATTTT
d_gene: NA; abundance: NA; j_gene: TRBJ2-7; v_gene: TRBV20-1; CDR3aa: CSARATGRGEQYF; CDR3nt: TGCAGTGCTAGAGCAACAGGCCGGGGGGAGCAGTACTTC
d_gene: TRBD1; abundance: many; j_gene: TRBJ1-5; v_gene: TRBV7-4; CDR3aa: CARGTGGEVQPQHF; CDR3nt: TGTGCCAGGGGGACAGGGGGCGAGGTTCAGCCCCAGCATTTT
d_gene: NA; abundance: many; j_gene: TRBJ1-3; v_gene: TRBV5-1; CDR3aa: CASSLGHPGNTIYF; CDR3nt: TGCGCCAGCAGCTTGGGTCACCCAGGAAACACCATATATTTT
d_gene: TRBD2; abundance: NA; j_gene: TRBJ2-5; v_gene: TRBV7-9; CDR3aa: CASSLAPREGETQYF; CDR3nt: TGTGCCAGCAGCTTAGCGCCCCGGGAGGGAGAGACCCAGTACTTC
d_gene: TRBD1; abundance: once; j_gene: TRBJ1-1; v_gene: TRBV12-3/TRBV12-4; CDR3aa: CASRWTGLGAEAFF; CDR3nt: TGTGCCAGCAGGTGGACAGGGCTGGGGGCTGAAGCTTTCTTT
d_gene: NA; abundance: many; j_gene: TRBJ2-7; v_gene: TRBV14; CDR3aa: CASSQGRWEQYF; CDR3nt: TGTGCCAGCAGCCAAGGAAGATGGGAGCAGTACTTC
d_gene: NA; abundance: many; j_gene: TRBJ2-4; v_gene: TRBV28; CDR3aa: CASSFRDLTVAKNIQYF; CDR3nt: TGTGCCAGCAGTTTTCGGGACCTCACAGTAGCCAAAAACATTCAGTACTTC
d_gene: NA; abundance: many; j_gene: TRBJ1-1; v_gene: TRBV19; CDR3aa: CASRVTGMNTEAFF; CDR3nt: TGTGCCAGTAGGGTGACAGGCATGAACACTGAAGCTTTCTTT
d_gene: NA; abundance: many; j_gene: TRBJ2-2; v_gene: TRBV2; CDR3aa: CASSEAPGGTANTGELFF; CDR3nt: TGTGCCAGCAGTGAAGCGCCCGGCGGGACCGCGAACACCGGGGAGCTGTTTTTT
d_gene: TRBD2; abundance: many; j_gene: TRBJ2-7; v_gene: TRBV12-3/TRBV12-4; CDR3aa: CASSPPGLASEQYF; CDR3nt: TGTGCCAGCAGTCCCCCGGGACTAGCCTCCGAGCAGTACTTC
d_gene: NA; abundance: NA; j_gene: TRBJ2-5; v_gene: TRBV4-2; CDR3aa: CASSQDIQETQYF; CDR3nt: TGTGCCAGCAGCCAAGACATACAAGAGACCCAGTACTTC
d_gene: NA; abundance: NA; j_gene: TRBJ2-2; v_gene: TRBV10-3; CDR3aa: CAISDLIGQMTGELFF; CDR3nt: TGTGCCATCAGTGATTTAATTGGGCAGATGACCGGGGAGCTGTTTTTT
d_gene: NA; abundance: few; j_gene: TRBJ2-2; v_gene: TRBV7-3; CDR3aa: CASSPTNIASGELFF; CDR3nt: TGTGCCAGCAGCCCGACCAATATAGCATCCGGGGAGCTGTTTTTT
d_gene: NA; abundance: NA; j_gene: TRBJ2-5; v_gene: TRBV7-7; CDR3aa: CASSLDRLEETQYF; CDR3nt: TGTGCTAGCAGCTTAGATCGGTTGGAAGAGACCCAGTACTTC
d_gene: TRBD2; abundance: few; j_gene: TRBJ2-6; v_gene: TRBV5-5; CDR3aa: CASSTRGGLAGGGANVLTF; CDR3nt: TGTGCCAGCAGCACCCGTGGGGGACTAGCGGGAGGTGGGGCCAACGTCCTGACTTTC
d_gene: NA; abundance: few; j_gene: TRBJ1-5; v_gene: TRBV7-3; CDR3aa: CASSLTTDQPQHF; CDR3nt: TGTGCCAGCAGCTTAACGACAGATCAGCCCCAGCATTTT
d_gene: TRBD2; abundance: few; j_gene: TRBJ2-2; v_gene: TRBV27; CDR3aa: CASSSGSGRPNTGELFF; CDR3nt: TGTGCCAGCAGTTCGGGTAGCGGGAGACCGAACACCGGGGAGCTGTTTTTT
d_gene: TRBD1; abundance: many; j_gene: TRBJ1-1; v_gene: TRBV5-1; CDR3aa: CASSPQGASTEAFF; CDR3nt: TGTGCCAGCTCACCACAGGGGGCTTCCACTGAAGCTTTCTTT
d_gene: TRBD2; abundance: NA; j_gene: TRBJ2-5; v_gene: TRBV3-1; CDR3aa: CASSPRTSGSSETQYF; CDR3nt: TGTGCCAGCAGCCCCCGGACTAGCGGGAGTTCAGAGACCCAGTACTTC
d_gene: TRBD1; abundance: many; j_gene: TRBJ2-1; v_gene: TRBV11-2; CDR3aa: CASSLAVGTGPNEQFF; CDR3nt: TGTGCCAGCAGCTTAGCGGTAGGGACAGGGCCCAATGAGCAGTTCTTC
d_gene: TRBD1; abundance: NA; j_gene: TRBJ2-3; v_gene: TRBV7-3; CDR3aa: CASSLIGTGGGTDTQYF; CDR3nt: TGTGCCAGCAGCTTAATTGGGACAGGGGGCGGCACAGATACGCAGTATTTT
d_gene: NA; abundance: many; j_gene: TRBJ2-7; v_gene: TRBV18; CDR3aa: CASSPVPGHQYEQYF; CDR3nt: TGTGCCAGCTCACCGGTTCCGGGACACCAATACGAGCAGTACTTC